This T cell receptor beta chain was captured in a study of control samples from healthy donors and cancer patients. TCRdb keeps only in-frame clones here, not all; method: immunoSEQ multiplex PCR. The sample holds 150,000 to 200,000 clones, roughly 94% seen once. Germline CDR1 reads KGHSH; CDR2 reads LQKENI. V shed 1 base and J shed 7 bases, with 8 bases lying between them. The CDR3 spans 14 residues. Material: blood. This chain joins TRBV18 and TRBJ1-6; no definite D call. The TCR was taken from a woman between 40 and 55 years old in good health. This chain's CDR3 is CASSPLAKNSPLHF. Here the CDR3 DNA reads TGTGCCAGCTCACCACTAGCTAAAAATTCACCCCTCCACTTT.